A selection of T cell receptor beta chains follows, all from one sample in a study of blood T cells in healthy people across ages. One entry per CDR3 protein results from TCRdb running MiXCR on the 5' RACE reads. The top ten clones hold over 7% of a sample with some 1.5 million distinct CDR3 sequences, 28% of them seen once. The sample comprised blood. All receptors derive from a woman aged 30 to 39 in good health. Both conserved end residues are part of each CDR3. The D gene is left open where the match is weak. The listing skips clone size in some rows; elsewhere it reads once, few, many or a size class.

D gene: TRBD1
clone size: .
J gene: TRBJ1-2
V gene: TRBV6-2/TRBV6-3
CDR3 DNA: TGTTCCAGCAGACCTACGCCGGGACAGTCTTATGGCTACACCTTC
CDR3 protein: CSSRPTPGQSYGYTF

D gene: TRBD2
clone size: many
J gene: TRBJ2-7
V gene: TRBV7-2
CDR3 DNA: TGTGCCAGCAGCCTTGGACTAGCGGGAGTGGCATCCTACGAGCAGTACTTC
CDR3 protein: CASSLGLAGVASYEQYF

D gene: .
clone size: many
J gene: TRBJ2-1
V gene: TRBV7-3
CDR3 DNA: TGTGCCAGCAGCTCCGCCCCAAGCGGGGAGCAGTTCTTC
CDR3 protein: CASSSAPSGEQFF

D gene: .
clone size: few
J gene: TRBJ1-5
V gene: TRBV20-1
CDR3 DNA: TGCAGTGCCGCCAAGACTACGGGGGTCCTCAATCAGCCCCAGCATTTT
CDR3 protein: CSAAKTTGVLNQPQHF

D gene: TRBD1
clone size: .
J gene: TRBJ1-5
V gene: TRBV6-2/TRBV6-3
CDR3 DNA: TGTGCCAGCAAGGTCAGCGCAGGGGGTCAGCCCCAGCATTTT
CDR3 protein: CASKVSAGGQPQHF

D gene: TRBD2
clone size: .
J gene: TRBJ2-3
V gene: TRBV7-9
CDR3 DNA: TGTGCCAGCAGCTCCCTAGCGGGAGGTGTAGATACGCAGTATTTT
CDR3 protein: CASSSLAGGVDTQYF

D gene: TRBD2
clone size: few
J gene: TRBJ2-7
V gene: TRBV3-1
CDR3 DNA: TGTGCCAGCAGCCATCTAGCGGGAGGATCCTACGAGCAGTACTTC
CDR3 protein: CASSHLAGGSYEQYF

D gene: .
clone size: many
J gene: TRBJ2-6
V gene: TRBV29-1
CDR3 DNA: TGCAGCGTCGAGGGAGGTAACGGGGCCAACGTCCTGACTTTC
CDR3 protein: CSVEGGNGANVLTF

D gene: TRBD1
clone size: .
J gene: TRBJ1-5
V gene: TRBV4-1
CDR3 DNA: TGCGCCAGCAGCCATTCTCAGGGGGACCCATGGGGCAATCAGCCCCAGCATTTT
CDR3 protein: CASSHSQGDPWGNQPQHF

D gene: TRBD2
clone size: few
J gene: TRBJ2-5
V gene: TRBV28
CDR3 DNA: TGTACCAGCAGCTCGGCGCCGGGAGGGACCCAGTACTTC
CDR3 protein: CTSSSAPGGTQYF

D gene: .
clone size: many
J gene: TRBJ2-5
V gene: TRBV4-3
CDR3 DNA: TGCGCCAGCAGCCAAGACCCAGGGGAGACCCAGTACTTC
CDR3 protein: CASSQDPGETQYF

D gene: TRBD1
clone size: few
J gene: TRBJ1-2
V gene: TRBV20-1
CDR3 DNA: TGCAGTGCTCATAGACAGGGCCTGTATGGCTACACCTTC
CDR3 protein: CSAHRQGLYGYTF

D gene: TRBD2
clone size: few
J gene: TRBJ2-7
V gene: TRBV2
CDR3 DNA: TGTGCCAGCAGGGGACTAGCGGGAGGGTCCTACGAGCAGTACTTC
CDR3 protein: CASRGLAGGSYEQYF

D gene: .
clone size: .
J gene: TRBJ2-1
V gene: TRBV7-8
CDR3 DNA: TGTGCCAGCAGCTTACCCAGTGAGGGGATTCGCTCCTACAATGAGCAGTTCTTC
CDR3 protein: CASSLPSEGIRSYNEQFF

D gene: .
clone size: few
J gene: TRBJ2-5
V gene: TRBV3-1
CDR3 DNA: TGTGCGACCAAGGGATTTCAAGAGACCCAGTACTTC
CDR3 protein: CATKGFQETQYF

D gene: TRBD1
clone size: .
J gene: TRBJ2-7
V gene: TRBV15
CDR3 DNA: TGTGCCACCAGCAGAGATCGGTTAGGGGACAGCTACGAGCAGTACTTC
CDR3 protein: CATSRDRLGDSYEQYF

D gene: .
clone size: few
J gene: TRBJ2-7
V gene: TRBV6-6
CDR3 DNA: TGTGCCAGCACCCTCAGGGGGGGAGAGCAGTACTTC
CDR3 protein: CASTLRGGEQYF

D gene: TRBD1
clone size: many
J gene: TRBJ2-7
V gene: TRBV27
CDR3 DNA: TGTGCCAGCAGTTTGGGCAGGCGATACAGGGGGTGGTTCCGCGACGAGCAGTACTTC
CDR3 protein: CASSLGRRYRGWFRDEQYF

D gene: .
clone size: many
J gene: TRBJ2-5
V gene: TRBV7-9
CDR3 DNA: TGTGCCAGCAGCCGACGCTCGGGGGAGGAGACCCAGTACTTC
CDR3 protein: CASSRRSGEETQYF

D gene: .
clone size: .
J gene: TRBJ2-2
V gene: TRBV4-2
CDR3 DNA: TGTGCCAGCAGGCAGAACAGGGGGGGCACCGGGGAGCTGTTTTTT
CDR3 protein: CASRQNRGGTGELFF

D gene: TRBD1
clone size: .
J gene: TRBJ1-5
V gene: TRBV15
CDR3 DNA: TGTGCCACCAGCAGCCCTCGGACAGGGGGCTACAATCAGCCCCAGCATTTT
CDR3 protein: CATSSPRTGGYNQPQHF

D gene: TRBD1
clone size: few
J gene: TRBJ2-3
V gene: TRBV30
CDR3 DNA: TGTGCCTGGAGTGAACTCGACAGGGGCGGGTATGGGGATACGCAGTATTTT
CDR3 protein: CAWSELDRGGYGDTQYF

D gene: TRBD2
clone size: .
J gene: TRBJ2-1
V gene: TRBV20-1
CDR3 DNA: TGCAGTGCTAGAGGACTAGCGGGGGGGGGTGGCTACAATGAGCAGTTCTTC
CDR3 protein: CSARGLAGGGGYNEQFF

D gene: .
clone size: few
J gene: TRBJ2-5
V gene: TRBV7-3
CDR3 DNA: TGTGCCAGCAGCTGGCAGGGGGGAGAAGAGACCCAGTACTTC
CDR3 protein: CASSWQGGEETQYF

D gene: TRBD2
clone size: few
J gene: TRBJ2-7
V gene: TRBV5-4
CDR3 DNA: TGTGCCAGCAGCTTTAGAACGGGAGGAGGGAAAGAGCAGTACTTC
CDR3 protein: CASSFRTGGGKEQYF

D gene: .
clone size: few
J gene: TRBJ2-7
V gene: TRBV2
CDR3 DNA: TGTGCCAGCAGTGTAAATAGCGGCCCCTACGGGCAGTACTTC
CDR3 protein: CASSVNSGPYGQYF

D gene: .
clone size: .
J gene: TRBJ2-3
V gene: TRBV20-1
CDR3 DNA: TGCAGTGCTAGGTACCCGGGAAGGAGAGAAGATACGCAGTATTTT
CDR3 protein: CSARYPGRREDTQYF

D gene: .
clone size: .
J gene: TRBJ2-7
V gene: TRBV7-6
CDR3 DNA: TGTGCCAGCAGCTTAGAAATACTAGACGAGCAGTACTTC
CDR3 protein: CASSLEILDEQYF

D gene: .
clone size: .
J gene: TRBJ2-1
V gene: TRBV7-2
CDR3 DNA: TGTGCCAGCAGCCAATCGCAGGGGGGGGGCAATGAGCAGTTCTTC
CDR3 protein: CASSQSQGGGNEQFF

D gene: TRBD1
clone size: .
J gene: TRBJ1-6
V gene: TRBV6-6
CDR3 DNA: TGTGCCAGCAGTTACTCACAGGGGGCTCGTTCACCCCTCCATTTT
CDR3 protein: CASSYSQGARSPLHF

D gene: .
clone size: .
J gene: TRBJ2-7
V gene: TRBV3-1
CDR3 DNA: TGTGCCAGCAGCCAAGATGTCCTAAGCTCCTACGAGCAGTACTTC
CDR3 protein: CASSQDVLSSYEQYF

D gene: .
clone size: .
J gene: TRBJ2-5
V gene: TRBV28
CDR3 DNA: TGTGCCAGCAGTTTATGGACGAGCCGGAACTCAAGAGAGACCCAGTACTTC
CDR3 protein: CASSLWTSRNSRETQYF

D gene: TRBD1
clone size: few
J gene: TRBJ1-4
V gene: TRBV7-2
CDR3 DNA: TGTGCCAGCAGCTTAGCCCTGACAGGGGGCGAAAAACTGTTTTTT
CDR3 protein: CASSLALTGGEKLFF

D gene: .
clone size: .
J gene: TRBJ1-4
V gene: TRBV29-1
CDR3 DNA: TGCAGCGTGGAGGGGGCTAATGAAAAACTGTTTTTT
CDR3 protein: CSVEGANEKLFF

D gene: TRBD2
clone size: .
J gene: TRBJ2-7
V gene: TRBV6-2/TRBV6-3
CDR3 DNA: TGTGCCAGCTATTCTAGCGGAACCATCAGAATCTACAATGAGCAGTACTTC
CDR3 protein: CASYSSGTIRIYNEQYF